This T cell receptor (beta chain) was captured in a study of cytomegalovirus exposure and HLA in healthy donors. Vbeta (60) and Jbeta (13) primers were used in the PCR. The assay was immunoSEQ multiplex PCR, and TCRdb's table has in-frame clones only and misses some. Of around 200,000 clones listed, about 80% are singletons. The CDR3 extends over 16 amino acids. The germline V gene encodes CDR1 SEHNR and CDR2 FQNEAQ (reference sequence). Trimming took off 4 bases at V and 3 bases at J, with 19 bases between the two ends. This chain links TRBV7-9 with TRBJ2-7; D perhaps matches TRBD2 (5 bases). What was sequenced was PBMCs. This receptor was identified in a woman aged 60-75 years in good health and CMV-seropositive. For the CDR3, the DNA is TGTGCCAGCAGCTCAACCGAGGACCGGACTTACTACGAGCAGTACTTC. This translates into CASSSTEDRTYYEQYF.